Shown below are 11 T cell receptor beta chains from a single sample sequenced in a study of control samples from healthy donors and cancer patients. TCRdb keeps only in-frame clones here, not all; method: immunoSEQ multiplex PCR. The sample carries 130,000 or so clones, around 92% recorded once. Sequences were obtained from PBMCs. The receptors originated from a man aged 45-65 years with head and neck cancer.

The CDR3 bases are TGTGCCAGCAGTGGGGGGGCGGGGCGACGGTCAAGGCAGCCCCAGCATTTT. Encoded protein: CASSGGAGRRSRQPQHF. This chain links TRBV2 with TRBJ1-5, with D possibly matching TRBD1 (6 bases). Germline V gene lookup returns CDR1 SNHLY and CDR2 FYNNEI. V gave up 4 bases and J gave up 7 bases, with 23 bases separating them. This CDR3 comprises 17 residues.

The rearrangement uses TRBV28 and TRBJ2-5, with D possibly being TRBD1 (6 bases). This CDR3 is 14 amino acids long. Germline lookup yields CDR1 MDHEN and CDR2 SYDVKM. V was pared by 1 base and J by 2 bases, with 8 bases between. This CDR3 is CASSLSGQQETQYF. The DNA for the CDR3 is TGTGCCAGCAGTTTATCTGGACAGCAAGAGACCCAGTACTTC.

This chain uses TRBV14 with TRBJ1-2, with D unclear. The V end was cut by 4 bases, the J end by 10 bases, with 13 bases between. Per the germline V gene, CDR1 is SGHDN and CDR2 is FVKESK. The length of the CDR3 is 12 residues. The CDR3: CASSPWEGAYTF. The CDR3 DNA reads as TGTGCCAGCAGCCCATGGGAGGGAGCCTACACCTTC.

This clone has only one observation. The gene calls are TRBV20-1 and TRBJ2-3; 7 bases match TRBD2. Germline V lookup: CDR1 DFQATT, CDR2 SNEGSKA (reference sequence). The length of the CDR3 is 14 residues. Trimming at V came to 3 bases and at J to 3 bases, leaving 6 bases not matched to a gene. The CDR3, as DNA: TGCAGTGCTAGTTTAGGACTAGAGACAGATACGCAGTATTTT. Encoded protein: CSASLGLETDTQYF.

CDR3 sequence: CASTSWAGREDSNQPQHF. The DNA of the CDR3 is TGTGCCAGCACCTCTTGGGCTGGGCGGGAGGATAGCAATCAGCCCCAGCATTTT. This chain joins TRBV28 and TRBJ1-5; D is uncertain. The CDR3 has 18 amino acids. Germline CDR1 MDHEN, CDR2 SYDVKM. V was clipped by 7 bases and J by 0 bases, with 22 bases between them.

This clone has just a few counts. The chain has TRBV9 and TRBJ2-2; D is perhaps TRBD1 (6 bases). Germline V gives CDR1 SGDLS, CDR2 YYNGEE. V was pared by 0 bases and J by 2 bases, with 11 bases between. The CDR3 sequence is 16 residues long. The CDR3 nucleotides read TGTGCCAGCAGCGTAGCCATGGGACAAAACACCGGGGAGCTGTTTTTT. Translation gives CASSVAMGQNTGELFF. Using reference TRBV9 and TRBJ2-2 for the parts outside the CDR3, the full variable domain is DSGVTQTPKHLITATGQRVTLRCSPRSGDLSVYWYQQSLDQGLQFLIQYYNGEERAKGNILERFSAQQFPDLHSELNLSSLELGDSALYFCASSVAMGQNTGELFFGEGSRLTVL.

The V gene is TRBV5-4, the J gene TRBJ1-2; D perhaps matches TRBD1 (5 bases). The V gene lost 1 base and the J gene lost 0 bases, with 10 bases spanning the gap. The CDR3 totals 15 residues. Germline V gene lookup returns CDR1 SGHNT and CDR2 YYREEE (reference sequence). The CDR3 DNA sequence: TGTGCCAGCAGCTTGTCCGTGGGGGCTAACTATGGCTACACCTTC. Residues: CASSLSVGANYGYTF.

DNA of the CDR3: TGTGCCAGCAGCTTTCTTGCAACTAATGAAAAACTGTTTTTT. This gives the protein CASSFLATNEKLFF. This chain connects TRBV5-6 to TRBJ1-4; D is uncertain. This CDR3 is built from 14 residues. Looked up from germline, CDR1 is SGHDT and CDR2 is YYEEEE. V lost 2 bases and J lost 0, with 5 bases in between.

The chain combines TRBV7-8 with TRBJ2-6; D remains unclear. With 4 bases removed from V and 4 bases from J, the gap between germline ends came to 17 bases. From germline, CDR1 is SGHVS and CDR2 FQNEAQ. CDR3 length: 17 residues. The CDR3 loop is CASSSRSIPTGANVLTF. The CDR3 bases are TGTGCCAGCAGCTCCCGCTCTATTCCCACCGGGGCCAACGTCCTGACTTTC. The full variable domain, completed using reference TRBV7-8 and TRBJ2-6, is GAGVSQSPRYKVAKRGQDVALRCDPISGHVSLFWYQQALGQGPEFLTYFQNEAQLDKSGLPSDRFFAERPEGSVSTLKIQRTQQEDSAVYLCASSSRSIPTGANVLTFGAGSRLTVL.

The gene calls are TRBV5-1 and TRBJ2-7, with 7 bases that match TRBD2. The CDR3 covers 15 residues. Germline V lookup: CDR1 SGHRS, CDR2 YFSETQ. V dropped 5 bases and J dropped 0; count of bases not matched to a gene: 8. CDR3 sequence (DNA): TGCGCCAGCAGTCGGGGGGAGGATTTCTCCTACGAGCAGTACTTC. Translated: CASSRGEDFSYEQYF. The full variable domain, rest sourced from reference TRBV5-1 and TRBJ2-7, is KAGVTQTPRYLIKTRGQQVTLSCSPISGHRSVSWYQQTPGQGLQFLFEYFSETQRNKGNFPGRFSGRQFSNSRSEMNVSTLELGDSALYLCASSRGEDFSYEQYFGPGTRLTVT.

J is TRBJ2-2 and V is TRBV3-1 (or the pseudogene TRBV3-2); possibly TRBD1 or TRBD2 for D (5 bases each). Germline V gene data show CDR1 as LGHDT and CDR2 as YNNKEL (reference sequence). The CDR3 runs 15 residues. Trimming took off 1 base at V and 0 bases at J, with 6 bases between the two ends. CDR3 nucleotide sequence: TGTGCCAGCAGCCAAGCGGGGCCGAACACCGGGGAGCTGTTTTTT. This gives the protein CASSQAGPNTGELFF.